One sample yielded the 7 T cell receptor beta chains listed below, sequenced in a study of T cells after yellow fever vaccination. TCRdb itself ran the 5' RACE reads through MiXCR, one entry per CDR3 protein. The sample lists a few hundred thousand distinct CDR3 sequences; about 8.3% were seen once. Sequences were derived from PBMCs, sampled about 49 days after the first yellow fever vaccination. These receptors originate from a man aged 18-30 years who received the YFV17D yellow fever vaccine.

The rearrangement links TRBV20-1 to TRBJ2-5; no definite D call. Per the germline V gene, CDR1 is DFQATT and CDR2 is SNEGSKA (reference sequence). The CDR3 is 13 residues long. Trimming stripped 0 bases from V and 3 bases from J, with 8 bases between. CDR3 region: CSAREPLKETQYF. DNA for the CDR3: TGCAGTGCTAGAGAGCCCCTTAAAGAGACCCAGTACTTC.

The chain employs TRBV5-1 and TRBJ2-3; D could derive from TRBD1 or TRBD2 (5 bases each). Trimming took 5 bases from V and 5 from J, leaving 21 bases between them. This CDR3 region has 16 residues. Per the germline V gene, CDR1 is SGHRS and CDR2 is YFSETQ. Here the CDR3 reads CASRNGARVYQDTQYF. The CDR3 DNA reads TGCGCCAGCAGGAACGGGGCCAGGGTTTATCAAGATACGCAGTATTTT.

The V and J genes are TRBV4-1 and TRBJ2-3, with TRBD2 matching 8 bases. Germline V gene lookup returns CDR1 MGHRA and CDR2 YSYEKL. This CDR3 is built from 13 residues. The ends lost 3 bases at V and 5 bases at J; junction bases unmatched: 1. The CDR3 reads CASSHREGDTQYF. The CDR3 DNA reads TGCGCCAGCAGCCACCGGGAGGGAGATACGCAGTATTTT.

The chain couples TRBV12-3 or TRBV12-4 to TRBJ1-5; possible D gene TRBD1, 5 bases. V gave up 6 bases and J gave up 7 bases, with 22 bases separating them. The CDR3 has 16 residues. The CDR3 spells CASSRRTGGFRQPQHF. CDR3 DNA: TGTGCCAGCAGCCGTAGGACTGGGGGATTTAGGCAGCCCCAGCATTTT.

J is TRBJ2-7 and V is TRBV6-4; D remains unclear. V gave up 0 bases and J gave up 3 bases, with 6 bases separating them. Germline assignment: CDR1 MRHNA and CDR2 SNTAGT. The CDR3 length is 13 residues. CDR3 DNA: TGTGCCAGCAGTGACTCCGTCCTCTACGAGCAGTACGTC. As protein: CASSDSVLYEQYV.

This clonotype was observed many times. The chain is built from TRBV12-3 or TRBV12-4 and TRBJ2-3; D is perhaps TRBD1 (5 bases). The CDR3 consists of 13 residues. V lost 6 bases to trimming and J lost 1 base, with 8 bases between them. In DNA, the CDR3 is TGTGCCAGCAGCTTCAGGGGCACAGATACGCAGTATTTT. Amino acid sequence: CASSFRGTDTQYF.

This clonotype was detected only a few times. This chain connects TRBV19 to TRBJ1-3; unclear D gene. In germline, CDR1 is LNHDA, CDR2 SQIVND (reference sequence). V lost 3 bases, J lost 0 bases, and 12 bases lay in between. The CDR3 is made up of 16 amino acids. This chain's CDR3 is CASSMGRSSSGNTIYF. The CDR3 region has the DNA TGTGCCAGTAGTATGGGCAGGTCAAGCTCTGGAAACACCATATATTTT. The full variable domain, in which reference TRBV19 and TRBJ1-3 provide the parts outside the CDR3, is DGGITQSPKYLFRKEGQNVTLSCEQNLNHDAMYWYRQDPGQGLRLIYYSQIVNDFQKGDIAEGYSVSREKKESFPLTVTSAQKNPTAFYLCASSMGRSSSGNTIYFGEGSWLTVV.